This T cell receptor (beta chain) was recorded in a study of T cells in Graves' hyperthyroidism and ophthalmopathy. What was amplified from RNA transcripts were TCR beta CDR3 regions. The HTBI primer set was used in a first-round RT-PCR of the TCR CDR3. TCRdb reprocessed the multiplex PCR reads with MiXCR, giving one entry per CDR3 protein. This table has around 700,000 distinct CDR3 sequences, 18% appearing once. The blood specimen was taken at initial hyperthyroidism diagnosis, before any ophthalmopathy symptoms. Remarks on this clonotype: Germline is not matched at one junction end, which may reflect a read error.

The CDR3 is made up of 18 amino acids. Germline V gene lookup returns CDR1 KGHSH and CDR2 LQKENI. Sequences were obtained from blood. V and J are TRBV18 and TRBJ1-1, with TRBD1 matching over 8 bases. The source of this sequence is a woman in her forties or fifties with Graves' hyperthyroidism that later progressed to Graves' ophthalmopathy. CDR3 residues: CAGSPIGDRLFPSGEAFF. CDR3 bases: TGTGCCGGCTCACCGATTGGGGACAGGCTTTTCCCGTCGGGGGAAGCTTTCTTT. The whole variable domain, remainder taken from reference TRBV18 and TRBJ1-1, is NAGVMQNPRHLVRRRGQEARLRCSPMKGHSHVYWYRQLPEEGLKFMVYLQKENIIDESGMPKERFSAEFPKEGPSILRIQQVVRGDSAAYFCAGSPIGDRLFPSGEAFFGQGTRLTVV.